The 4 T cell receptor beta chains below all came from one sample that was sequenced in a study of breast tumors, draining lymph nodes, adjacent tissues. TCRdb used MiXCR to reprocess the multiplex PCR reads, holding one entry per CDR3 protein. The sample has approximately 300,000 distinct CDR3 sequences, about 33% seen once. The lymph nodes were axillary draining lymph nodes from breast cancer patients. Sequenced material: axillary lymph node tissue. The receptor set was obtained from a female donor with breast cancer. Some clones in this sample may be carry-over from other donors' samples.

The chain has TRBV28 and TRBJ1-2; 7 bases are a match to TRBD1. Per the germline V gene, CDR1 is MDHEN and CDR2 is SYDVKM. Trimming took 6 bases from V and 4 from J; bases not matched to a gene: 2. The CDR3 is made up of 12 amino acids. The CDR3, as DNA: TGTGCCAGCAGCCAGGGGGGCTATGGCTACACCTTC. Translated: CASSQGGYGYTF.

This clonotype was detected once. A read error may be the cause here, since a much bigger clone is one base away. The CDR3 region has the DNA TGCGCCAGCAGCTTGTCCGGGACTAGCGTATACAATGAGCAGTTCTTC. This encodes CASSLSGTSVYNEQFF. The V gene is TRBV5-1, the J gene TRBJ2-1; 10 bases line up with TRBD2. CDR3 length: 16 residues. The V segment lost 1 base and the J segment 4 bases; nucleotides outside the gene matches: 5. Per the germline V gene, CDR1 is SGHRS and CDR2 is YFSETQ.

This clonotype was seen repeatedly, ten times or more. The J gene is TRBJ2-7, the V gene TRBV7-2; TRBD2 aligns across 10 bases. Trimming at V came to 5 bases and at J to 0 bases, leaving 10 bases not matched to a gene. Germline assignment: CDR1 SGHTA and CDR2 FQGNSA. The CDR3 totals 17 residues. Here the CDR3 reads CASSTGLAELSSYEQYF. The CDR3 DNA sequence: TGTGCCAGCAGCACTGGACTAGCGGAACTTAGCTCCTACGAGCAGTACTTC.

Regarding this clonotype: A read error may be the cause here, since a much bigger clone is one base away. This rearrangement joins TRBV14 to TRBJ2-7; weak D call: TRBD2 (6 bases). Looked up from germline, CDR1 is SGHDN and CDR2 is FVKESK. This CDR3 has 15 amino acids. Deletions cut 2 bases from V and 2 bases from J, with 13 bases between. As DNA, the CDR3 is TGTGCCAGCAGCCAACGGGGACGGGGGACCTACGAGCAGTACTTC. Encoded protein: CASSQRGRGTYEQYF. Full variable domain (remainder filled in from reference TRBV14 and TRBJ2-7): EAGVTQFPSHSVIEKGQTVTLRCDPISGHDNLYWYRRVMGKEIKFLLHFVKESKQDESGMPNNRFLAERTGGTYSTLKVQPAELEDSGVYFCASSQRGRGTYEQYFGPGTRLTVT.